This TCR beta chain was found in a study of blood T cell repertoires in COVID-19. Germline V gene data show CDR1 as KGHSH and CDR2 as LQKENI. The CDR3 totals 16 residues. Deletions cut 3 bases from V and 0 bases from J, with 11 bases between. Profiled with immunoSEQ multiplex PCR; TCRdb holds only in-frame clones, not every one. The sample shows 200,000 to 250,000 clones, 88% of them seen only once. V and J are TRBV18 and TRBJ1-4; possible D gene TRBD1, 6 bases. The sample comprised PBMCs or T cells enriched from blood (not recorded which). This sequence was found in a woman younger than 45 who had recovered from COVID-19. CDR3 in amino acids: CASSPTGFATNEKLFF. The DNA for the CDR3 is TGTGCCAGCTCACCGACAGGTTTTGCAACTAATGAAAAACTGTTTTTT.